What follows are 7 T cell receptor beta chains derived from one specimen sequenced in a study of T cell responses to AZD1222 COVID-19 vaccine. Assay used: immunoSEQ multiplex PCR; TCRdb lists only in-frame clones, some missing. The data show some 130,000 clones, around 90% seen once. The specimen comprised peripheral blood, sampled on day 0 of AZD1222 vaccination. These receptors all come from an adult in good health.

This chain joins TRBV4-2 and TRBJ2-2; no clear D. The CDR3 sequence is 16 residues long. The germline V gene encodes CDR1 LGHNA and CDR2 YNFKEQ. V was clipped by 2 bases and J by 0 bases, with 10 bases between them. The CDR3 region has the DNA TGTGCCAGCAGCCAACGGCATAAGGCGAACACCGGGGAGCTGTTTTTT. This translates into CASSQRHKANTGELFF.

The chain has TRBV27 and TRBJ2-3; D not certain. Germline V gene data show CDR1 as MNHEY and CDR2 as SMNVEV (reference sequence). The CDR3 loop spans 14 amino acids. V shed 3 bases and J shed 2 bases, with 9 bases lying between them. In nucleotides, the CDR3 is TGTGCCAGCAGTTTTTCCCTAAACACAGATACGCAGTATTTT. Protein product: CASSFSLNTDTQYF.

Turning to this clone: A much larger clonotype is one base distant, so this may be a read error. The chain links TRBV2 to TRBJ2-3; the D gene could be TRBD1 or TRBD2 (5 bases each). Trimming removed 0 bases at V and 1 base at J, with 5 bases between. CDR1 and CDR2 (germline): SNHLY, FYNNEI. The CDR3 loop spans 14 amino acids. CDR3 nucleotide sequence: TGTGCCAGCAGTGAAGCGGGGGGCACAGATACGCAGTATTTT. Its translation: CASSEAGGTDTQYF.

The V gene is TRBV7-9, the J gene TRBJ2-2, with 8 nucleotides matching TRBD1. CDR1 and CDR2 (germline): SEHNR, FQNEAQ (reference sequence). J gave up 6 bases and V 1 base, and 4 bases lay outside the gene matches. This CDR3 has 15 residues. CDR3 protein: CASSLGDRPSGELFF. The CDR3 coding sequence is TGTGCCAGCAGCTTAGGGGACAGGCCTTCCGGGGAGCTGTTTTTT.

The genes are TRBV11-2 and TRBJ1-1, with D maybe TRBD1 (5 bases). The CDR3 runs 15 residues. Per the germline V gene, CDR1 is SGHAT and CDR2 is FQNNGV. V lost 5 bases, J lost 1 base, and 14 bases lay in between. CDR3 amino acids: CASSPWGGANTEAFF. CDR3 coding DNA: TGTGCCAGCAGCCCCTGGGGGGGAGCGAACACTGAAGCTTTCTTT.

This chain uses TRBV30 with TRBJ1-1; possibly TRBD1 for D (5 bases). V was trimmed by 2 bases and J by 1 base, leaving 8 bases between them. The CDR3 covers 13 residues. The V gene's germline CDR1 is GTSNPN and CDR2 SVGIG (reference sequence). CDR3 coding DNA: TGTGCCTGGAGTCAAACAGGGAACACTGAAGCTTTCTTT. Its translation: CAWSQTGNTEAFF.

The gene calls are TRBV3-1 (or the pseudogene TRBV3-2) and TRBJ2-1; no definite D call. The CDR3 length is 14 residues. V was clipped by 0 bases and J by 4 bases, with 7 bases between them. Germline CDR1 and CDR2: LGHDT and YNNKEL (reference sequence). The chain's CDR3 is CASSQDIGYNEQFF. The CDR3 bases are TGTGCCAGCAGCCAAGATATCGGTTACAATGAGCAGTTCTTC.